Listed below are T cell receptor beta chains from one sample, sequenced in a study of spatial heterogeneity in lung cancer. In TCRdb, the 5' RACE reads were re-called with MiXCR into one record per CDR3 protein. Here the sample spans 21,000 or so distinct CDR3 sequences, around 6.6% being singletons. The input for sequencing was lung tumor tissue, taken at surgery. Receptor source: a male donor with early-stage non-small cell lung cancer. CDR3s include the opening cysteine and the closing phenylalanine or tryptophan. D genes are given only for firm matches. Expanded clones get a size class; other rows say once, few or many, or leave the size out.

>-|TRBV5-1|TRBJ1-2|many
CASRVDRNYGYTF
TGCGCCAGCAGGGTGGACAGAAACTATGGCTACACCTTC
>-|TRBV19|TRBJ1-5|few
CASSIARWGNIGAPQHF
TGTGCCAGTAGTATAGCCCGGTGGGGGAACATAGGGGCGCCCCAGCATTTT
>TRBD1|TRBV12-3/TRBV12-4|TRBJ1-6|-
CASSLDRGLNSPLHF
TGTGCCAGCAGTTTAGACAGGGGGCTGAATTCACCCCTCCACTTT
>-|TRBV6-5|TRBJ2-7|many
CASSPYIIYADYEQYF
TGTGCCAGCAGTCCTTATATAATCTATGCGGACTACGAGCAGTACTTC
>-|TRBV7-6|TRBJ1-2|-
CASSLAGGVNYGYTF
TGTGCCAGCAGCTTAGCAGGGGGAGTCAACTATGGCTACACCTTC
>-|TRBV18|TRBJ2-5|-
CASSPHSRETQYF
TGTGCCAGCTCACCGCACTCCCGAGAGACCCAGTACTTC
>TRBD1|TRBV12-3/TRBV12-4|TRBJ1-4|many
CASSPGQGYEKLFF
TGTGCCAGCAGTCCGGGACAGGGTTATGAAAAACTGTTTTTT
>-|TRBV20-1|TRBJ2-1|many
CSASDGVRDEQFF
TGCAGTGCTAGCGACGGGGTCCGAGATGAGCAGTTCTTC
>-|TRBV28|TRBJ1-5|medium-sized
CASSHAGGLYSNQPQHF
TGTGCCAGCAGCCATGCCGGGGGGCTCTATAGCAATCAGCCCCAGCATTTT
>-|TRBV5-1|TRBJ2-2|-
CASNRGIVTGELFF
TGCGCCAGCAATAGAGGGATCGTCACCGGGGAGCTGTTTTTT
>-|TRBV7-7|TRBJ2-1|few
CASSRSPGNEQFF
TGTGCTAGCAGCCGCTCCCCGGGCAATGAGCAGTTCTTC
>-|TRBV7-7|TRBJ2-7|many
CASSPNSGGSYEQYF
TGTGCTAGCAGCCCAAATAGCGGAGGCTCCTACGAGCAGTACTTC
>-|TRBV29-1|TRBJ2-1|many
CSAPGGGGAYNEQFF
TGCAGCGCCCCCGGTGGAGGGGGAGCCTACAATGAGCAGTTCTTC
>-|TRBV7-2|TRBJ2-5|many
CASSLRTSRETQYF
TGTGCCAGCAGCTTACGGACGTCTCGGGAGACCCAGTACTTC
>TRBD1|TRBV6-2/TRBV6-3|TRBJ1-5|many
CASIPGQGGSQPQHF
TGTGCCAGCATCCCGGGACAGGGCGGTAGTCAGCCCCAGCATTTT
>-|TRBV7-9|TRBJ1-1|many
CASSLVAGANTEAFF
TGTGCCAGCAGCTTAGTAGCAGGGGCGAACACTGAAGCTTTCTTT
>-|TRBV29-1|TRBJ2-1|many
CSVTPPARTNEQFF
TGCAGCGTTACACCCCCCGCCAGGACGAATGAGCAGTTCTTC
>TRBD2|TRBV20-1|TRBJ2-3|many
CSALFAGGGTDTQYF
TGCAGTGCCCTCTTTGCGGGGGGCGGCACAGATACGCAGTATTTT
>TRBD2|TRBV28|TRBJ2-1|many
CASSLFLGAGVNEQFF
TGTGCCAGCAGTTTATTTCTGGGAGCGGGGGTCAATGAGCAGTTCTTC
>-|TRBV27|TRBJ2-7|many
CASNRRGLTYEQYF
TGTGCCAGCAACCGGCGGGGGCTGACCTACGAGCAGTACTTC
>TRBD2|TRBV2|TRBJ2-1|many
CASSSGRASPPHEQFF
TGTGCCAGCAGTAGCGGGAGGGCCAGTCCCCCCCATGAGCAGTTCTTC
>-|TRBV5-1|TRBJ1-2|many
CASSLAAGSYGYTF
TGCGCCAGCAGCTTGGCCGCAGGGTCCTATGGCTACACCTTC
>TRBD1|TRBV27|TRBJ2-1|many
CASSLGQGPYNEQFF
TGTGCCAGCAGTTTAGGACAGGGCCCCTACAATGAGCAGTTCTTC
>-|TRBV27|TRBJ1-6|many
CASSFNPPNSPLHF
TGTGCCAGCAGTTTTAACCCCCCTAATTCACCCCTCCACTTT
>-|TRBV2|TRBJ2-3|few
CASSERRTQYF
TGTGCCAGCAGTGAGCGGAGAACGCAGTATTTT
>-|TRBV7-9|TRBJ1-1|few
CASSLATGYTEAFF
TGTGCCAGCAGCTTAGCCACAGGCTACACTGAAGCTTTCTTT
>-|TRBV7-3|TRBJ1-1|many
CASSPSSMNTEAFF
TGTGCCAGCAGCCCTTCTAGTATGAACACTGAAGCTTTCTTT
>-|TRBV18|TRBJ1-5|few
CASSPDGRNQPQHF
TGTGCCAGCTCACCGGACGGCCGTAATCAGCCCCAGCATTTT
>-|TRBV7-9|TRBJ2-3|few
CASTVGDTQYF
TGTGCCAGCACCGTTGGAGATACGCAGTATTTT
>TRBD2|TRBV9|TRBJ2-2|many
CASSVDWASGSNTGELFF
TGTGCCAGCAGCGTAGATTGGGCCAGCGGGAGTAACACCGGGGAGCTGTTTTTT
>-|TRBV24-1|TRBJ2-2|many
CATSDFLSGELFF
TGTGCCACCAGTGATTTTCTGTCCGGGGAGCTGTTTTTT
>-|TRBV25-1|TRBJ2-5|-
CASSVRGAGGTETQYF
TGTGCCAGCAGTGTTCGGGGGGCAGGGGGAACTGAGACCCAGTACTTC
>TRBD1|TRBV27|TRBJ1-5|-
CASSSQGANQPQHF
TGTGCCAGCAGTTCACAGGGGGCAAATCAGCCCCAGCATTTT
>TRBD1|TRBV29-1|TRBJ2-2|medium-sized
CSVERRDRGSGELFF
TGCAGCGTTGAACGGCGGGACAGGGGATCCGGGGAGCTGTTTTTT
>TRBD2|TRBV14|TRBJ2-3|-
CASSIPTPGLAFPSTDTQYF
TGTGCCAGCAGCATCCCGACCCCTGGACTAGCATTTCCTAGCACAGATACGCAGTATTTT
>-|TRBV7-7|TRBJ2-2|many
CASSLGGHTGELFF
TGTGCTAGCAGCTTAGGTGGACATACCGGGGAGCTGTTTTTT
>-|TRBV9|TRBJ2-3|many
CASSAQWGAPDTQYF
TGTGCCAGCAGCGCACAGTGGGGGGCTCCAGATACGCAGTATTTT
>-|TRBV2|TRBJ2-1|many
CASSHDTSSYNEQFF
TGTGCCAGCAGTCATGACACTTCCTCCTACAATGAGCAGTTCTTC
>TRBD1|TRBV7-8|TRBJ1-5|many
CASSLRTGAQPQHF
TGTGCCAGCAGCTTAAGGACAGGCGCTCAGCCCCAGCATTTT
>-|TRBV10-3|TRBJ2-3|many
CAISEPSRELGDTQYF
TGTGCCATCAGTGAGCCAAGCCGGGAGCTAGGAGATACGCAGTATTTT
>-|TRBV7-3|TRBJ2-7|-
CASKGWTDEQYF
TGTGCATCCAAGGGGTGGACCGACGAGCAGTACTTC
>-|TRBV2|TRBJ2-5|few
CASSADLGTQYF
TGTGCCAGCAGTGCTGATCTCGGGACCCAGTACTTC
>-|TRBV3-1|TRBJ2-1|many
CASSQGQDSGQFF
TGTGCCAGCAGCCAAGGGCAGGACTCGGGGCAGTTCTTC
>-|TRBV10-3|TRBJ1-6|many
CAVGEEGVSSPLHF
TGTGCCGTAGGAGAAGAGGGTGTGTCTTCACCCCTCCACTTT
>-|TRBV5-1|TRBJ2-3|many
CASSWRTTVTDTQYF
TGCGCCAGCAGCTGGAGGACTACGGTCACAGATACGCAGTATTTT
>TRBD2|TRBV12-3/TRBV12-4|TRBJ2-4|medium-sized
CASSSLPGLAGGGAKNIQYF
TGTGCCAGCAGTTCGCTCCCGGGACTAGCGGGGGGAGGGGCCAAAAACATTCAGTACTTC
>-|TRBV6-5|TRBJ2-2|many
CASSLPTSPGELFF
TGTGCCAGCAGTCTCCCCACTAGTCCCGGGGAGCTGTTTTTT
>-|TRBV15|TRBJ2-5|many
CATSRGLGAVTETQYF
TGTGCCACCAGCAGAGGGTTGGGGGCTGTTACAGAGACCCAGTACTTC
>-|TRBV20-1|TRBJ2-4|few
CSASTETSALAKNIQYF
TGCAGTGCGTCGACAGAAACCTCTGCTTTAGCCAAAAACATTCAGTACTTC
>TRBD1|TRBV29-1|TRBJ2-7|-
CSVCPRGTGSYEQYF
TGCAGCGTATGCCCTAGGGGGACAGGTTCATACGAGCAGTACTTC
>-|TRBV28|TRBJ2-3|many
CATYKLDVFSTDTQYF
TGTGCCACGTACAAACTAGATGTCTTTAGCACAGATACGCAGTATTTT
>-|TRBV29-1|TRBJ2-1|medium-sized
CSARGQERKNEQFF
TGCAGCGCCCGAGGGCAGGAACGGAAGAATGAGCAGTTCTTC
>-|TRBV7-2|TRBJ2-3|many
CASSLQVSTDTQYF
TGTGCCAGCAGCCTCCAGGTTAGCACAGATACGCAGTATTTT
>-|TRBV11-2|TRBJ1-6|many
CASSLSKTAPYNSPLHF
TGTGCCAGCAGCCTCAGCAAAACCGCTCCCTATAATTCACCCCTCCACTTT
>TRBD2|TRBV5-4|TRBJ2-5|-
CASTSAGGTQETQYF
TGTGCCAGCACCTCAGCGGGAGGCACTCAAGAGACCCAGTACTTC